This T cell receptor beta chain was sequenced during a study of shared clonotypes between healthy human individuals. Adult donors, all healthy and HIV-negative, had no recent acute infections or vaccinations. Details on this clone: The antigen is unknown.

General observations from the study: A generally larger estimated richness was seen in naive subsets than in memory subsets.

The authors ran the assay at deep level. Clones were read by immunoSEQ multiplex PCR, and TCRdb kept only the in-frame ones, dropping some. There are about 79,000 clones in the sample; under 65% occur only once, and approximately 56% lies in the top ten. Germline trimming cut 5 bases from V and 3 bases from J; bases unmatched to any gene: 4. Germline values: CDR1 GTSNPN, CDR2 SVGIG (reference sequence). This CDR3 spans 13 amino acids. V and J are TRBV30 and TRBJ2-7, with 10 bases identical to TRBD2. Input material: memory CD8+ T cells sorted from blood. Stated subset: CD45RO+ cells pooled with CCR7-negative TemRA cells. The clonotype comes from a man aged 25-45 years in good health. In DNA form, the CDR3 reads TGTGCCTGGGGACTAGCGGTTAGCTACGAGCAGTACTTC. This gives the protein CAWGLAVSYEQYF. Combining the CDR3 with reference TRBV30 and TRBJ2-7 gives the whole variable domain SQTIHQWPATLVQPVGSPLSLECTVEGTSNPNLYWYRQAAGRGLQLLFYSVGIGQISSEVPQNLSASRPQDRQFILSSKKLLLSDSGFYLCAWGLAVSYEQYFGPGTRLTVT.